This passage covers 14 T cell receptor beta chains from one sample sequenced in a study of graft-versus-host responses after intestinal transplantation. The antigens for these receptors are not known. TCRdb keeps only in-frame clones here, not all; method: immunoSEQ multiplex PCR. The profile shows about 94,000 clones, 91% of them singletons. Sequenced here: unstimulated CD8+ T cells sorted from spleen or lymph node cells, sampled before intestinal transplant. The receptors derive from a human donor who received an intestinal transplant.

V and J are TRBV4-1 and TRBJ2-7, with 9 nucleotides matching TRBD2. CDR3 size: 14 residues. Germline assignment: CDR1 MGHRA and CDR2 YSYEKL. The V gene end was trimmed by 2 bases and the J gene end by 3 bases; junction bases not matched to a gene: 2. The CDR3, as DNA: TGCGCCAGCAGCCAATTTAGCGGGAGCTACGAGCAGTACTTC. It translates to CASSQFSGSYEQYF.

J is TRBJ1-6 and V is TRBV27; 7 bases match TRBD1. Germline V gives CDR1 MNHEY, CDR2 SMNVEV (reference sequence). The CDR3 extends over 20 amino acids. V was clipped by 5 bases and J by 0 bases; unmatched bases: 16. The CDR3 reads CASSARPGTEVSSYNSPLHF. The CDR3, as DNA: TGTGCCAGCAGTGCCAGACCCGGGACAGAAGTTAGCTCCTATAATTCACCCCTCCACTTT.

The chain uses TRBV28 and TRBJ1-5; no firm D call. Germline V gene sequence: CDR1 MDHEN, CDR2 SYDVKM. V shed 3 bases and J shed 6 bases, with 12 bases lying between them. This CDR3 comprises 14 residues. The CDR3 region is CASSFLGVGQPQHF. The CDR3 nucleotides are TGTGCCAGCAGTTTCCTCGGGGTAGGTCAGCCCCAGCATTTT.

This chain connects TRBV27 to TRBJ1-2, with D unclear. Germline assignment: CDR1 MNHEY and CDR2 SMNVEV (reference sequence). This CDR3 region has 15 residues. Trimming removed 4 bases from V and 4 bases from J, with 16 bases in between. The DNA of the CDR3 is TGTGCCAGCAGTTCGGACGGGATTTGGGGCTATGGCTACACCTTC. Protein sequence: CASSSDGIWGYGYTF.

The chain links TRBV28 to TRBJ1-5, with a possible D match to TRBD1 (6 bases). V was trimmed by 6 bases and J by 4 bases, leaving 13 bases between them. Looked up from germline, CDR1 is MDHEN and CDR2 is SYDVKM. This CDR3 is 14 amino acids long. The CDR3 loop is CASRYGQNNQPQHF. CDR3 bases: TGTGCCAGCAGATACGGACAGAATAATCAGCCCCAGCATTTT.

Only one count was recorded for this clone. The chain combines TRBV28 with TRBJ2-1; 7 bases are shared with TRBD2. The germline gives CDR1 MDHEN, CDR2 SYDVKM. The CDR3 runs to 13 residues. The V and J ends lost 2 bases and 5 bases, in that order; junction bases with no gene match: 0. The CDR3 is CASSLLADNEQFF. The CDR3 region has the DNA TGTGCCAGCAGTTTACTAGCGGACAATGAGCAGTTCTTC.

Here the CDR3 reads CASSYQGNQPQHF. Written as DNA, the CDR3 is TGTGCCAGCAGTTATCAGGGGAATCAGCCCCAGCATTTT. The chain couples TRBV6-5 to TRBJ1-5; TRBD1 is a possible D gene (6 bases). Trimming took off 3 bases at V and 4 bases at J, with 7 bases between the two ends. The CDR3 contains 13 residues. The germline V gene has CDR1 MNHEY and CDR2 SVGAGI.

V and J are TRBV9 and TRBJ1-1; tentatively, D is TRBD1 (6 bases). The CDR3 totals 16 residues. Germline assignment: CDR1 SGDLS and CDR2 YYNGEE. Deletions cut 2 bases from V and 4 bases from J, with 18 bases between. CDR3 region: CASSVKGETVGTEAFF. CDR3 DNA: TGTGCCAGCAGCGTTAAGGGGGAGACAGTCGGCACTGAAGCTTTCTTT.

This chain links TRBV6-4 with TRBJ1-1, with D unclear. Trimming pared 4 bases from V and 0 bases from J, leaving 6 bases between. The V gene's germline CDR1 is MRHNA and CDR2 SNTAGT. The CDR3 runs to 13 residues. CDR3 protein: CASSVAVNTEAFF. The CDR3 DNA reads TGTGCCAGCAGTGTGGCGGTGAACACTGAAGCTTTCTTT.

The J gene is TRBJ2-7, the V gene TRBV21-1; TRBD2 is the table's D call, not checked against the DNA. TRBV21-1 is classified as a pseudogene. CDR3 length: 18 amino acids. CDR3 amino acids: CASSKGSGRARPSYEQYF. In nucleotides, the CDR3 is TGTGCCAGCAGCAAAGGAAGTGGGAGGGCCAGGCCATCCTACGAGCAGTACTTC.

The chain uses TRBV27 and TRBJ2-1; weak D call: TRBD1 (6 bases). Germline V gene sequence: CDR1 MNHEY, CDR2 SMNVEV (reference sequence). The CDR3 has 14 residues. With 4 bases removed from V and 8 bases from J, the gap between germline ends came to 15 bases. As DNA, the CDR3 is TGTGCCAGCAGTTATGGGGGCCGATACGATGAGCAGTTCTTC. This sequence encodes CASSYGGRYDEQFF.

The chain has TRBV5-1 and TRBJ2-1; possibly TRBD2 for D (5 bases). V was cut by 7 bases and J by 0 bases, with 14 bases left in between. Germline V CDR1 and CDR2: SGHRS, YFSETQ. The CDR3 contains 15 residues. The CDR3 loop reads CASANGVSSYNEQFF. The CDR3 region has the DNA TGCGCCAGCGCAAACGGGGTATCCTCCTACAATGAGCAGTTCTTC.

This clone was detected once. This chain links TRBV19 with TRBJ2-1, with 10 bases aligning to TRBD2. The germline CDR1 and CDR2 sequences are LNHDA and SQIVND (reference sequence). Trimming removed 1 base from V and 1 base from J; junction bases left unmatched: 10. The CDR3 spans 19 residues. The CDR3 loop is CASSIVRLAGVGSYNEQFF. For the CDR3, the DNA is TGTGCCAGTAGTATAGTACGGCTAGCGGGAGTTGGGTCCTACAATGAGCAGTTCTTC. The complete variable domain, with remaining parts taken from reference TRBV19 and TRBJ2-1, reads DGGITQSPKYLFRKEGQNVTLSCEQNLNHDAMYWYRQDPGQGLRLIYYSQIVNDFQKGDIAEGYSVSREKKESFPLTVTSAQKNPTAFYLCASSIVRLAGVGSYNEQFFGPGTRLTVL.

The chain combines TRBV7-6 with TRBJ2-5, with TRBD1 matching over 8 bases. The junction had 6 bases not matched to a gene; V was cut back by 2 bases and J by 4 bases. Per the germline V gene, CDR1 is SGHVS and CDR2 is FNYEAQ. The CDR3 runs 15 residues. The CDR3 DNA reads as TGTGCCAGCAGCTTAACCCCGGGACAGGCAGAGACCCAGTACTTC. This translates into CASSLTPGQAETQYF.